These 2 T cell receptor beta chains were sequenced from one sample in a study of blood T cell repertoires in COVID-19. Clones were sequenced by immunoSEQ multiplex PCR, and TCRdb holds only the in-frame ones, with some missing. The table includes just over 300,000 clones, around 84% detected once. Sample: PBMCs or T cells enriched from blood (not recorded which). These receptors originate from a man aged 25-40 years who had recovered from COVID-19.

V usage is TRBV19 and J usage is TRBJ2-7, with 7 positions matching TRBD2. With V trimmed by 3 bases and J by 2 bases, 7 bases remained unmatched. Germline CDR1 is LNHDA and CDR2 is SQIVND (reference sequence). The CDR3 is made up of 15 amino acids. The CDR3 coding sequence is TGTGCCAGTAGTATTAGTGGGGGGAGGGCCTACGAGCAGTACTTC. It specifies CASSISGGRAYEQYF.

This rearrangement joins TRBV29-1 to TRBJ2-3, with D perhaps TRBD2 (6 bases). CDR3 size: 12 residues. V dropped 7 bases and J dropped 0 bases, with 8 bases sitting between them. CDR1 is SQVTM and CDR2 is ANQGSEA in the germline V gene. CDR3 nucleotide sequence: TGCAGCGGGGGGACTAGCACAGATACGCAGTATTTT. Residues: CSGGTSTDTQYF.